The 28 T cell receptor beta chains reported below all come from one sample, sequenced in a study of blood T cells in healthy people across ages. Alongside a J-beta primer mix, a sample-barcoded 5' primer served in a second PCR lasting about 7 to 11 cycles. One entry per CDR3 protein, called by TCRdb with MiXCR from the 5' RACE reads. The table has under 1,000,000 distinct CDR3 sequences, roughly 35% seen once; the top ten hold around 13%. Sequencing was carried out using blood. These TCRs come from a young man in good health.

This clonotype was counted a few times. The gene calls are TRBV12-3 or TRBV12-4 and TRBJ1-1; TRBD1 is a possible D gene (5 bases). The CDR3 runs 14 residues. The germline V and J ends were trimmed by 5 bases and 5 bases, with 15 bases remaining between them. CDR3 sequence: CASSPIREGTEAFF. The DNA for the CDR3 is TGTGCCAGCAGTCCCATCAGGGAGGGAACTGAAGCTTTCTTT.

This clonotype was counted between two and nine times. This chain's CDR3 is CSAHTGLTNEQFF. DNA for the CDR3: TGCAGTGCTCACACAGGACTAACAAATGAGCAGTTCTTC. The chain combines TRBV20-1 with TRBJ2-1; a weak D match, TRBD2 (6 bases). The V gene's germline CDR1 is DFQATT and CDR2 SNEGSKA (reference sequence). The CDR3 runs 13 residues. V lost 5 bases and J 7 bases, leaving 15 bases between the germline ends.

The gene calls are TRBV7-2 and TRBJ1-2; D gene uncertain. There are 13 residues in the CDR3. V gave up 6 bases and J gave up 7 bases, with 15 bases separating them. Germline V gene lookup returns CDR1 SGHTA and CDR2 FQGNSA. CDR3 DNA sequence: TGTGCCAGCAGTCCACACCAGGCGGGTGGCTACACCTTC. The encoded protein is CASSPHQAGGYTF.

This clonotype occurred once. The chain has TRBV20-1 and TRBJ1-1; no clear D. The germline V gene has CDR1 DFQATT and CDR2 SNEGSKA (reference sequence). V gave up 8 bases and J gave up 1 base, with 11 bases separating them. The CDR3 totals 12 residues. The CDR3 region has the DNA TGCAGTCCCAAGGGAGGGAACACTGAAGCTTTCTTT. Translation: CSPKGGNTEAFF.

The chain recombines TRBV9 with TRBJ1-1; no reliable D call. V was cut by 4 bases and J by 3 bases, with 16 bases left in between. Germline CDR1 and CDR2: SGDLS and YYNGEE. The CDR3 loop spans 15 amino acids. The CDR3 is CASSPRDDLYTEAFF. DNA for the CDR3: TGTGCCAGCAGCCCGAGAGATGACCTTTACACTGAAGCTTTCTTT.

The chain employs TRBV4-1 and TRBJ1-2; 7 nucleotides agree with TRBD1. CDR3 length: 14 residues. The germline V gene encodes CDR1 MGHRA and CDR2 YSYEKL. Trimming cost V 3 bases and J 6 bases; bases outside gene matches: 7. The CDR3 bases are TGCGCCAGCAGCCACCCCAGGGGGGGAGATGGCTACACCTTC. This translates into CASSHPRGGDGYTF.

As to this clonotype: Compared with germline, one end of the junction differs, possibly owing to a read error. As DNA, the CDR3 is TGTGCCGCCAGCAGAGATAAGGTGTTTGACTATGGCTACACCTTC. This sequence encodes CAASRDKVFDYGYTF. The chain combines TRBV15 with TRBJ1-2; D gene uncertain. The CDR3 has 15 amino acids. Germline assignment: CDR1 LNHNV and CDR2 YYDKDF (reference sequence).

The table lists this clonotype with a count of one. A single base separates this from a much larger clone, so it may be a read error. The gene calls are TRBV20-1 and TRBJ2-1; 10 bases are shared with TRBD2. The CDR3 totals 15 residues. Germline CDR1 reads DFQATT; CDR2 reads SNEGSKA (reference sequence). The DNA for the CDR3 is TGCAGTACTAGGGCCGGGACTAGCGTCTACAATGAGCAGTTCTTC. Amino acids: CSTRAGTSVYNEQFF.

To note about this clonotype: A read error may account for a junction end that differs from germline. V gene TRBV10-3 combines with J gene TRBJ2-4; tentatively, D is TRBD2 (6 bases). CDR3 length: 15 amino acids. Looked up from germline, CDR1 is ENHRY and CDR2 is SYGVKD. The CDR3 loop is CAISESGEAKDIQYF. Here the CDR3 DNA reads TGTGCCATCAGTGAGTCGGGGGAGGCCAAAGACATTCAGTACTTC.

The rearrangement uses TRBV3-1 and TRBJ2-5; no clear D. The J call is doubtful: the DNA matches TRBJ2-7 better. Germline lookup yields CDR1 LGHDT and CDR2 YNNKEL (reference sequence). The CDR3 is made up of 12 amino acids. CDR3 nucleotides: TGTGCCAGCAACCAGGCCGTAAACGAGCAGTACTTC. Translation gives CASNQAVNEQYF.

This clonotype came up a few times. This sequence joins TRBV7-3 and TRBJ2-5; 12 positions match TRBD2. Losses at the gene ends were 5 bases for V and 4 bases for J; bases not matched to a gene: 5. In germline, CDR1 is SGHTA, CDR2 FQGTGA. The length of the CDR3 is 15 residues. Here the CDR3 reads CASSELAGGRETQYF. The DNA for the CDR3 is TGTGCCAGCAGCGAACTAGCGGGGGGCCGAGAGACCCAGTACTTC.

The rearrangement links TRBV20-1 to TRBJ2-7, with a possible D match to TRBD1 (5 bases). V was trimmed by 5 bases and J by 3 bases, leaving 17 bases between them. CDR1 and CDR2 from the germline V gene are DFQATT and SNEGSKA (reference sequence). The CDR3 runs 14 residues. CDR3 nucleotides: TGCAGTGCTCCCCGTGATAGGGGTAGCTACGAGCAGTACTTC. Its translation: CSAPRDRGSYEQYF.

This clonotype was seen at least ten times. The gene calls are TRBV27 and TRBJ2-3; D possibly corresponds to TRBD2 (6 bases). The CDR3 totals 17 residues. V shed 4 bases and J shed 1 base, with 18 bases lying between them. Germline V gene data show CDR1 as MNHEY and CDR2 as SMNVEV (reference sequence). The chain's CDR3 is CASSSRVGGSRTDTQYF. In DNA, the CDR3 is TGTGCCAGCAGTTCGAGGGTTGGGGGGAGTCGCACAGATACGCAGTATTTT.

The J gene is TRBJ2-5, the V gene TRBV2; TRBD2 agrees at 11 bases. The CDR3 is 13 residues long. Germline trimming cut 4 bases from V and 11 bases from J; bases unmatched to any gene: 6. In germline, CDR1 is SNHLY, CDR2 FYNNEI. CDR3 sequence reads: CASSVLAGDEQYF. The CDR3 DNA reads as TGTGCCAGCAGTGTACTAGCGGGGGATGAGCAGTACTTC.

A few counts support this clonotype. The rearrangement links TRBV20-1 to TRBJ1-2, with D possibly TRBD1 on 6 matching bases. The germline V and J ends were trimmed by 3 bases and 6 bases, with 14 bases remaining between them. Germline CDR1 reads DFQATT; CDR2 reads SNEGSKA (reference sequence). This CDR3 region has 13 residues. CDR3 region: CSASKGGGNGYTF. The DNA for the CDR3 is TGCAGTGCTAGTAAAGGGGGGGGGAATGGCTACACCTTC.

The chain carries TRBV4-2 and TRBJ1-2; D may be TRBD1 (5 bases). V dropped 1 base and J dropped 5 bases, with 17 bases sitting between them. This CDR3 has 16 amino acids. CDR1 and CDR2 from the germline V gene are LGHNA and YNFKEQ. The CDR3 here is CASSQGGDPGLYGYTF. The CDR3 DNA follows: TGTGCCAGCAGCCAAGGTGGGGACCCAGGACTGTATGGCTACACCTTC.

A few counts support this clonotype. The rearrangement joins TRBV20-1 to TRBJ2-1, with 8 nucleotides matching TRBD2. This CDR3 spans 15 amino acids. The germline V gene encodes CDR1 DFQATT and CDR2 SNEGSKA (reference sequence). Trimming removed 2 bases from V and 2 bases from J; junction bases left unmatched: 5. CDR3 coding DNA: TGCAGTGCTAGACGGCGGGGGGAAGCCTACAATGAGCAGTTCTTC. It specifies CSARRRGEAYNEQFF.

The chain recombines TRBV3-1 with TRBJ2-5; 7 bases map to TRBD2. CDR3 length: 16 residues. Germline values: CDR1 LGHDT, CDR2 YNNKEL (reference sequence). The ends lost 0 bases at V and 2 bases at J; junction bases unmatched: 6. CDR3 nucleotides: TGTGCCAGCAGCCAAGATCGAGCGGGGCTACAAGAGACCCAGTACTTC. It specifies CASSQDRAGLQETQYF.

There are many counts of this clonotype. The rearrangement joins TRBV4-3 to TRBJ1-2; D perhaps matches TRBD1 (5 bases). The CDR3 covers 15 residues. Trimming took off 0 bases at V and 4 bases at J, with 12 bases between the two ends. Germline V gene lookup returns CDR1 LGHNA and CDR2 YSLEER. The CDR3 spells CASSQDRTGRYGYTF. In DNA form, the CDR3 reads TGCGCCAGCAGCCAAGATAGGACGGGACGCTATGGCTACACCTTC.

This clonotype has only a few counts. V usage is TRBV20-1 and J usage is TRBJ1-2; 7 positions agree with TRBD1. The CDR3 is made up of 14 amino acids. V shed 5 bases, J shed 4 bases, and the junction held 10 bases outside the gene matches. Looked up from germline, CDR1 is DFQATT and CDR2 is SNEGSKA (reference sequence). The CDR3 region is CSASQGGSGYGYTF. The CDR3 region has the DNA TGCAGTGCTTCCCAGGGGGGTAGTGGCTATGGCTACACCTTC.

The rearrangement uses TRBV7-2 and TRBJ1-1; D possibly corresponds to TRBD1 (5 bases). Trimming removed 1 base from V and 0 bases from J, with 12 bases in between. This CDR3 contains 16 residues. Germline-derived CDR1 and CDR2 are SGHTA and FQGNSA. CDR3 nucleotide sequence: TGTGCCAGCAGCTTAGAGGGGACGGTAATGAACACTGAAGCTTTCTTT. Encoded protein: CASSLEGTVMNTEAFF.

The table lists this clonotype with a few counts. This chain joins TRBV7-2 and TRBJ1-5; D call uncertain. V was cut by 5 bases and J by 3 bases, with 14 bases left in between. This CDR3 contains 15 residues. CDR1 is SGHTA and CDR2 is FQGNSA in the germline V gene. CDR3 in amino acids: CASSQGRAPNQPQHF. The CDR3 DNA reads TGTGCCAGCAGCCAAGGGCGGGCCCCCAATCAGCCCCAGCATTTT.

This chain uses TRBV27 with TRBJ2-7; 9 bases are shared with TRBD1. The CDR3 extends over 15 amino acids. CDR1 MNHEY and CDR2 SMNVEV come from the germline V gene (reference sequence). V shed 4 bases and J 4 bases; nucleotides not matched to a gene: 8. The CDR3 nucleotides read TGTGCCAGCAGTTGCACGGGACAGGGCTATTACGAGCAGTACTTC. Its translation is CASSCTGQGYYEQYF.

This clonotype was seen more than once but under ten times. V usage is TRBV11-2 and J usage is TRBJ2-5, with D perhaps TRBD1 or TRBD2 (6 bases each). The V and J ends lost 5 bases and 5 bases respectively, with 21 bases between them. The CDR3 runs 16 residues. Germline V gene lookup returns CDR1 SGHAT and CDR2 FQNNGV. The CDR3 region is CASSRNPRGPGETQYF. In DNA, the CDR3 is TGTGCCAGCAGCCGAAATCCCCGGGGGCCGGGTGAGACCCAGTACTTC.

This clonotype was seen a handful of times. V is TRBV15 and J is TRBJ1-4; a possible D gene is TRBD1 (6 bases). Germline assignment: CDR1 LNHNV and CDR2 YYDKDF (reference sequence). Trimming stripped 4 bases from V and 8 bases from J, with 20 bases between. The CDR3 is 16 amino acids. CDR3 amino acids: CATSIRTAVKGEKLFF. The CDR3 nucleotides read TGTGCCACCAGCATAAGGACAGCGGTAAAGGGGGAAAAACTGTTTTTT. The complete variable domain, with remaining parts taken from reference TRBV15 and TRBJ1-4, reads DAMVIQNPRYQVTQFGKPVTLSCSQTLNHNVMYWYQQKSSQAPKLLFHYYDKDFNNEADTPDNFQSRRPNTSFCFLDIRSPGLGDTAMYLCATSIRTAVKGEKLFFGSGTQLSVL.

This clonotype has at least ten counts. The rearrangement uses TRBV9 and TRBJ2-1; no firm D call. The V end lost 0 bases, the J end lost 5 bases, and 6 bases lay between the germline ends. The CDR3 has 13 amino acids. Per the germline V gene, CDR1 is SGDLS and CDR2 is YYNGEE. The CDR3 spells CASSVGADNEQFF. DNA for the CDR3: TGTGCCAGCAGCGTAGGGGCAGACAATGAGCAGTTCTTC.

Ten or more counts support this clonotype. The chain recombines TRBV12-5 with TRBJ2-1; D gene uncertain. V lost 4 bases to trimming and J lost 4 bases, with 5 bases between them. Germline CDR1 LGHNT, CDR2 FRNRAP. The CDR3 has 12 amino acids. The CDR3 is CASGSPYNEQFF. The CDR3 DNA follows: TGTGCTAGTGGTTCACCTTACAATGAGCAGTTCTTC.

The chain has TRBV20-1 and TRBJ2-5, with a weak D call TRBD1 (6 bases). In germline, CDR1 is DFQATT, CDR2 SNEGSKA (reference sequence). The CDR3 is 14 residues long. V was cut by 5 bases and J by 0 bases, with 13 bases left in between. The CDR3 sequence: CSALDGQYQETQYF. In nucleotides, the CDR3 is TGCAGTGCTTTAGACGGACAGTACCAAGAGACCCAGTACTTC.